This entry describes one T cell receptor (beta chain). Its antigen is not known. The data belong to a study of metastatic and nonmetastatic thyroid tumors. About the study: The comparison covered peripheral blood and tumor or nodule tissue in malignant and benign thyroid patients.

As handled by the study authors: The authors used CDR3 differences across clinicopathological groups to build a distant-metastasis classifier for papillary thyroid cancer. Through MiXCR, TCRdb re-clonotyped the PCR reads. TCRdb, not the authors, supplied the V and J calls. The sample includes approximately 16,000 clones, about 12% of them seen just once. Germline V gene data show CDR1 as DFQATT and CDR2 as SNEGSKA (reference sequence). V lost 5 bases and J lost 3, with 23 bases in between. The CDR3 sequence is 16 residues long. Points from the study as a whole: When malignant thyroid tumors were compared with benign nodules, TCR beta diversity was reportedly significantly higher in the malignant tumors. This held in both blood and tumor samples.

Prior to thyroid surgery, none of the patients had received any treatment. The genes are TRBV20-1 and TRBJ2-7, with D perhaps matching TRBD2 (6 bases). Sequencing input: tumor tissue. The clonotype comes from a female donor with papillary thyroid cancer or a benign thyroid nodule (not recorded which). Some clones in this sample may be carry-over from other donors' samples. This CDR3 is CSAFSGQGNQGYEQYF. The CDR3, as DNA: TGCAGTGCTTTTAGCGGCCAGGGTAACCAGGGCTACGAGCAGTACTTC.